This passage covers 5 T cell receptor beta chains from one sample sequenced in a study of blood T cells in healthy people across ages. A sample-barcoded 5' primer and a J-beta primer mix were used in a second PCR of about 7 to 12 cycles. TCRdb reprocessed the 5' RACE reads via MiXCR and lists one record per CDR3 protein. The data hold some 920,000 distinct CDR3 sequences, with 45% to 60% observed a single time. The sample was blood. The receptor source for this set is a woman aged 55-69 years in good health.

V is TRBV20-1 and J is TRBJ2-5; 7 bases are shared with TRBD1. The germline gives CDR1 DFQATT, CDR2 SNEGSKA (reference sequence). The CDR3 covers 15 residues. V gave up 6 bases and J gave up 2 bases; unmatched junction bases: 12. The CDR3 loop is CSAPVTGLRQETQYF. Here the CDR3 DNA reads TGCAGTGCGCCGGTGACAGGGTTAAGGCAAGAGACCCAGTACTTC.

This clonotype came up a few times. The CDR3, as DNA: TGCAGCGTCAAAGGGACAGGTATTGAAGATACGCAGTATTTT. It encodes CSVKGTGIEDTQYF. The chain recombines TRBV29-1 with TRBJ2-3, with TRBD1 identical over 8 bases. V was pared by 6 bases and J by 5 bases, with 10 bases of the junction left unmatched. The CDR3 has 14 amino acids. Germline CDR1 is SQVTM and CDR2 is ANQGSEA.

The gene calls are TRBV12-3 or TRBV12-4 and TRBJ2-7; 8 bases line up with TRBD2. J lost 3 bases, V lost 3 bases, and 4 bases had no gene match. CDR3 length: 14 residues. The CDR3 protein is CASSFIGRVYEQYF. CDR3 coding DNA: TGTGCCAGCAGTTTTATCGGGAGGGTCTACGAGCAGTACTTC.

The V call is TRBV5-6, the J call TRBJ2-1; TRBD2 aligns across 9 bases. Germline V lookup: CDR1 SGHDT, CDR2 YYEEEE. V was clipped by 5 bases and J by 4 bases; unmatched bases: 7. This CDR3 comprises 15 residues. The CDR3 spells CASRLQTSGYNEQFF. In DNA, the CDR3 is TGTGCCAGCAGACTACAGACTAGCGGTTACAATGAGCAGTTCTTC.

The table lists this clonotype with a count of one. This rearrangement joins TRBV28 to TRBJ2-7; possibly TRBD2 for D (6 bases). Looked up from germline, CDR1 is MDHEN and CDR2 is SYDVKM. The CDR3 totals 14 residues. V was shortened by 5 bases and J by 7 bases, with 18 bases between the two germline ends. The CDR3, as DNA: TGTGCCAGCAGTGTCTTTAGCGGAGTTTGGGAGCAGTACTTC. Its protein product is CASSVFSGVWEQYF. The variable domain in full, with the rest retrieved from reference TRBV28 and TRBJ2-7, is DVKVTQSSRYLVKRTGEKVFLECVQDMDHENMFWYRQDPGLGLRLIYFSYDVKMKEKGDIPEGYSVSREKKERFSLILESASTNQTSMYLCASSVFSGVWEQYFGPGTRLTVT.